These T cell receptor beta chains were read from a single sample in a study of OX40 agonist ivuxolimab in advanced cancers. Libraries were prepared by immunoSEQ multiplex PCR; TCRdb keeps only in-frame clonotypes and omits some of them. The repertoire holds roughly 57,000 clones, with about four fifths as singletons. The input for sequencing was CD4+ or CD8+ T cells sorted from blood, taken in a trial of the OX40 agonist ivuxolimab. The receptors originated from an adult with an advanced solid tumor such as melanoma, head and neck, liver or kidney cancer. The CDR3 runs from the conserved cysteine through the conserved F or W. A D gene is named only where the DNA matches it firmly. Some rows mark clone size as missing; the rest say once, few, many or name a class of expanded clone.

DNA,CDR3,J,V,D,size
TGTGCCAGCAGTTACTCCGGGACAGGGTCCGCCGGGGAGCTGTTTTTT,CASSYSGTGSAGELFF,TRBJ2-2,TRBV6-5,TRBD1,.
TGTGCCAGCAGTTACTCATTTGCTGGGGCCCCCGACGAAGCTTTCTTT,CASSYSFAGAPDEAFF,TRBJ1-1,TRBV6-6,.,.
TGTGCCAGCAGATCCCAGGGGGCGGGCAATCAGCCCCAGCATTTT,CASRSQGAGNQPQHF,TRBJ1-5,TRBV6-5,TRBD1,.
TGTGCCAGCAGTTCCCTCCAAGAGACCCAGTACTTC,CASSSLQETQYF,TRBJ2-5,TRBV27,.,.
TGTGCCAGCAGCCCGTCGGGGGACGAGCAGTACTTC,CASSPSGDEQYF,TRBJ2-7,TRBV11-3,.,.
TGTGCCAGCAGGGACCCGGGGGCGGGGGGTTACAATGAGCAGTTCTTC,CASRDPGAGGYNEQFF,TRBJ2-1,TRBV5-4,TRBD2,.
TGCGCCAGCAGCTGGACGCCGAGGGGGCGCCGAGACACCGGGGAGCTGTTTTTT,CASSWTPRGRRDTGELFF,TRBJ2-2,TRBV5-1,TRBD1,.
TGTGCCAGCTCACCTCTAGCGGGAGTCGGGGAGACCCAGTACTTC,CASSPLAGVGETQYF,TRBJ2-5,TRBV18,TRBD2,.
TGTGCCAGCAGTTCAGGGCAGGGGGACACTGAAGCTTTCTTT,CASSSGQGDTEAFF,TRBJ1-1,TRBV6-5,TRBD1,.
TGTGCCAGCAGTTCCGGACAGGGAACTTTCTATGGCTACACCTTC,CASSSGQGTFYGYTF,TRBJ1-2,TRBV27,TRBD1,.
TGCGCCACCAGACTAGCGGGGTCAGCCGATGAGCAGTTCTTC,CATRLAGSADEQFF,TRBJ2-1,TRBV10-2,TRBD2,.
TGCGCCAGCAGTAGGTATTCCAGCACAGATACGCAGTATTTT,CASSRYSSTDTQYF,TRBJ2-3,TRBV10-1,.,.
TGTGCCAGCAGCGCGAGGTCTCCCCCATACAATGAGCAGTTCTTC,CASSARSPPYNEQFF,TRBJ2-1,TRBV2,.,.
TGTGCCATCAGTGAGTCGAACAGGGTAGAAGTTAAAGACACTGAAGCTTTCTTT,CAISESNRVEVKDTEAFF,TRBJ1-1,TRBV10-3,.,.
TGTGCCAGCACCCTCCTCGGTGAGCAGTACTTC,CASTLLGEQYF,TRBJ2-7,TRBV7-2,.,large
TGCGCCAGCGACCCGGGACAGGGTCCGGTCTCCTATAATTCACCCCTCCACTTT,CASDPGQGPVSYNSPLHF,TRBJ1-6,TRBV4-1,TRBD1,.
TGTGCCAGCAGCCCCGACGGCGGGGCGTACCAAGAGACCCAGTACTTC,CASSPDGGAYQETQYF,TRBJ2-5,TRBV11-3,.,.
TGTGCCAGCAGCTTACGCGGCGGGGCCATCTACAATGAGCAGTTCTTC,CASSLRGGAIYNEQFF,TRBJ2-1,TRBV11-3,.,.
TGTGCCAGCAGTGACCGGGACAGGGGGACCGGGGAGCTGTTTTTT,CASSDRDRGTGELFF,TRBJ2-2,TRBV6-4,TRBD1,.
TGTGCCAGCAGGGCGCAGGGGCGGGATGAAGCTTTCTTT,CASRAQGRDEAFF,TRBJ1-1,TRBV27,.,.
TGCGCCAGCAGTGAGCAGCGGGGGGGCCGGGGAGAGACCCAGTACTTC,CASSEQRGGRGETQYF,TRBJ2-5,TRBV10-2,TRBD2,.
TGTGCCAGCAAGGGGGCCGGGACCGGGGACACTGAAGCTTTCTTT,CASKGAGTGDTEAFF,TRBJ1-1,TRBV27,TRBD1,.
TGTGCCAGCAGCGTATGGGACATTCAAGAGACCCAGTACTTC,CASSVWDIQETQYF,TRBJ2-5,TRBV9,.,once
TGTGCTAGTGCCCCCCTGGGGCAGGGGTTTAGCAATCAGCCCCAGCATTTT,CASAPLGQGFSNQPQHF,TRBJ1-5,TRBV12-5,.,.
TGTGCCTCGAGGACTAACAGTTACAATGAGCAGTTCTTC,CASRTNSYNEQFF,TRBJ2-1,TRBV2,.,.
TGTGCCAGCCTCCCCGGGACTCACTACGAGCAGTACTTC,CASLPGTHYEQYF,TRBJ2-7,TRBV18,.,once
TGTGCCAGCAGCTCTACTCTAGGAGGGGCCTTGGACTACACCTTC,CASSSTLGGALDYTF,TRBJ1-2,TRBV7-9,.,.
TGTGCCAGCATCCTGGGGGGGCTTAAGGGGGAAAAACTGTTTTTT,CASILGGLKGEKLFF,TRBJ1-4,TRBV28,.,.
TGTGCCAGCAGGATCGATACCCTCACAGATACGCAGTATTTT,CASRIDTLTDTQYF,TRBJ2-3,TRBV5-6,.,.
TGTGCCAGTAGTATAGACCGAGCGGGAGTGAATGAGCAGTTCTTC,CASSIDRAGVNEQFF,TRBJ2-1,TRBV19,TRBD2,.
TGCGCCAGCAGCTTCGGACTTGGTAATGAGCAGTTCTTC,CASSFGLGNEQFF,TRBJ2-1,TRBV10-2,.,few
TGTGCCAGCAGCTTAGGCGACAGAGAGCAGTACTTC,CASSLGDREQYF,TRBJ2-7,TRBV7-6,.,few
TGTGCCAGCTCTCGGGTCAAAACCCGCGAGCAGTACTTC,CASSRVKTREQYF,TRBJ2-7,TRBV6-5,.,.
TGTGCCAGCAGCTTATCCGGAGGCTTTGGCGAGCAGTACTTC,CASSLSGGFGEQYF,TRBJ2-7,TRBV11-3,.,.
TGTGCCAGCTCCGAATTCCCGGTAACCGGGGAGCTGTTTTTT,CASSEFPVTGELFF,TRBJ2-2,TRBV21-1,.,.
TGTGCCGAGCGAGTAAGGCCCCCATCTCAGCCCCAGCATTTT,CAERVRPPSQPQHF,TRBJ1-5,TRBV6-5,.,.
TGCGCCAGCAGCTTCAGCGGGGGGATAGGGAATGAGCAGTTCTTC,CASSFSGGIGNEQFF,TRBJ2-1,TRBV5-1,TRBD2,once
TGTGCCAGCAGCCGGGACAGATACAATGAGCAGTTCTTC,CASSRDRYNEQFF,TRBJ2-1,TRBV7-2,TRBD1,.
TGTGCCTGGAAAAACGAGCAGTACTTC,CAWKNEQYF,TRBJ2-7,TRBV30,.,.
TGTGCCACCGCCCGGGGGACTAATGAAAAACTGTTTTTT,CATARGTNEKLFF,TRBJ1-4,TRBV15,.,.
TGTGCCAGCAGCCCTCCCGGGGGAGAGACCCAGTACTTC,CASSPPGGETQYF,TRBJ2-5,TRBV9,.,.
TGTGCCTCCTGTTGCCGGGCCCCGAACACTGAAGCTTTCTTT,CASCCRAPNTEAFF,TRBJ1-1,TRBV6-6,.,.
TGTGCCAGCTCCGGATCAAGAGAGACCCAGTACTTC,CASSGSRETQYF,TRBJ2-5,TRBV18,.,few
TGCGCCAGCAGCAGGTCGGGGGATAACACAGATACGCAGTATTTT,CASSRSGDNTDTQYF,TRBJ2-3,TRBV5-1,.,few
TGTGCCAGCAGGAAAGAGGGGGCCGACACTGAAGCTTTCTTT,CASRKEGADTEAFF,TRBJ1-1,TRBV13,TRBD1,.
TGTGCCAGCAGCTTAGTTCAGCGGGCCACCCTGTATTTT,CASSLVQRATLYF,TRBJ2-3,TRBV11-2,.,.
TGTGCCAGCAGTGCCCAGGGGGCAAACTATGGCTACACCTTC,CASSAQGANYGYTF,TRBJ1-2,TRBV6-1,TRBD1,.
TGTGCCAGCAGCTTAACAGGGGGCTACGACACCGGGGAGCTGTTTTTT,CASSLTGGYDTGELFF,TRBJ2-2,TRBV7-6,TRBD1,few
TGTGCCAGCAGCTTAGGGGGACAGGGGAGGAACTATGGCTACACCTTC,CASSLGGQGRNYGYTF,TRBJ1-2,TRBV7-2,TRBD1,few
TGTGCCAGCAGCGTAGGTCTGGGGAGCTCAAACTATGGCTACACCTTC,CASSVGLGSSNYGYTF,TRBJ1-2,TRBV9,.,few
TGTGCCAGCAGTTACGATGACAACTATGGCTACACCTTC,CASSYDDNYGYTF,TRBJ1-2,TRBV6-6,.,.
TGTGCCAGCAGCACACTGACAGGGGGCAACTATGGCTACACCTTC,CASSTLTGGNYGYTF,TRBJ1-2,TRBV11-2,TRBD1,.
TGTGCCAGCAGCTTGGTGAGGGGCTTTGGCTACACCTTC,CASSLVRGFGYTF,TRBJ1-2,TRBV5-6,.,.
TGCAGCGTTCGGACTAGCGGGGGGTCAGATACGCAGTATTTT,CSVRTSGGSDTQYF,TRBJ2-3,TRBV29-1,TRBD2,few
TGTGCCAGCAAAACAGGGGAAGCTGGGGCCAACGTCCTGACTTTC,CASKTGEAGANVLTF,TRBJ2-6,TRBV6-1,TRBD1,.
TGCAGCTTCTACTTCTTGGAGACCCAGTACTTC,CSFYFLETQYF,TRBJ2-5,TRBV20-1,.,.
TGTGCCAGCAGCTCTCGACAGACATCTACGGGCGCGGAGGAGACCCAGTACTTC,CASSSRQTSTGAEETQYF,TRBJ2-5,TRBV7-2,.,few
TGTGCCAGCAGCTTCAGCGGGGGAATAGATACGCAGTATTTT,CASSFSGGIDTQYF,TRBJ2-3,TRBV7-2,TRBD2,.
TGTGCCAGCAGCCAAGCGGGACAGGGGGTAAATGAGCAGTTCTTC,CASSQAGQGVNEQFF,TRBJ2-1,TRBV7-2,TRBD1,.
TGTGCCAGCAGTGAAGCGCGACAGGGGGGACCCACTGAAGCTTTCTTT,CASSEARQGGPTEAFF,TRBJ1-1,TRBV6-1,TRBD1,.